These 27 T cell receptor beta chains were sequenced from one sample in a study of blood T cell repertoires in COVID-19. Assay: immunoSEQ multiplex PCR; the TCRdb copy retains only in-frame clones and omits some. The sample includes around 620,000 clones, approximately 90% of them seen just once. The sample consisted of peripheral blood. The receptors shown here come from a young woman with acute or convalescent COVID-19.

This chain links TRBV19 with TRBJ2-1, with D possibly TRBD1 on 6 matching bases. Germline V gives CDR1 LNHDA, CDR2 SQIVND (reference sequence). Between the trimmed V and J ends, which lost 10 bases and 0 bases, there was a span of 25 bases. The CDR3 sequence is 18 residues long. This CDR3 is CATTVLGGQINSYNEQFF. The CDR3, as DNA: TGTGCCACCACGGTTCTAGGGGGACAAATAAACTCCTACAATGAGCAGTTCTTC.

The rearrangement joins TRBV5-4 to TRBJ2-1; TRBD2 matches 7 bases. Germline loops: CDR1 SGHNT, CDR2 YYREEE (reference sequence). The length of the CDR3 is 12 residues. V was clipped by 0 bases and J by 13 bases; unmatched bases: 4. CDR3 region: CASSLEAGSQFF. In nucleotides, the CDR3 is TGTGCCAGCAGCTTGGAAGCGGGATCCCAGTTCTTC.

In nucleotides, the CDR3 is TGTGCCAGCAGCAAGGACAGTCCCTACAATGAGCAGTTCTTC. Protein product: CASSKDSPYNEQFF. The chain couples TRBV2 to TRBJ2-1, with D tentatively TRBD1 (6 bases). CDR1 and CDR2 (germline): SNHLY, FYNNEI. V lost 6 bases and J lost 2, with 11 bases in between. The CDR3 has 14 residues. The full variable domain, rest sourced from reference TRBV2 and TRBJ2-1, is EPEVTQTPSHQVTQMGQEVILRCVPISNHLYFYWYRQILGQKVEFLVSFYNNEISEKSEIFDDQFSVERPDGSNFTLKIRSTKLEDSAMYFCASSKDSPYNEQFFGPGTRLTVL.

The J gene is TRBJ2-1, the V gene TRBV9; D is uncertain. CDR1 and CDR2 (germline): SGDLS, YYNGEE. V dropped 4 bases and J dropped 4 bases, with 9 bases sitting between them. The CDR3 is 13 amino acids. CDR3 in amino acids: CASSPRMYNEQFF. Written as DNA, the CDR3 is TGTGCCAGCAGCCCGAGGATGTACAATGAGCAGTTCTTC.

The V call is TRBV7-9, the J call TRBJ1-1; D unresolved. The V and J ends lost 5 bases and 8 bases respectively, with 15 bases between them. In germline, CDR1 is SEHNR, CDR2 FQNEAQ (reference sequence). The CDR3 has 13 residues. The CDR3 sequence is CASSEGVSREAFF. The CDR3 region has the DNA TGTGCCAGCAGCGAGGGAGTTAGCAGAGAAGCTTTCTTT.

This chain connects TRBV15 to TRBJ1-4; tentative D call: TRBD1 (6 bases). V was cut by 4 bases and J by 4 bases, with 10 bases left in between. The CDR3 runs to 14 residues. Per germline, CDR1 LNHNV and CDR2 YYDKDF (reference sequence). The CDR3 sequence is CATSKNRVNEKLFF. The CDR3 DNA follows: TGTGCCACCAGCAAAAACAGGGTTAATGAAAAACTGTTTTTT.

V is TRBV19 and J is TRBJ1-4; D unclear. V was shortened by 5 bases and J by 5 bases, with 12 bases between the two germline ends. The CDR3 length is 14 residues. Germline V CDR1 and CDR2: LNHDA, SQIVND (reference sequence). CDR3 nucleotide sequence: TGTGCCAGTAGTTTTCAGGCAAGAAATGAAAAACTGTTTTTT. Protein sequence: CASSFQARNEKLFF.

The chain joins TRBV30 to TRBJ2-2; the D gene is possibly TRBD2 (6 bases). V dropped 8 bases and J dropped 0 bases, with 10 bases sitting between them. Germline-derived CDR1 and CDR2 are GTSNPN and SVGIG (reference sequence). The CDR3 loop spans 13 amino acids. The CDR3 here is CAGGLTNTGELFF. DNA of the CDR3: TGTGCCGGGGGACTCACGAACACCGGGGAGCTGTTTTTT.

The chain uses TRBV6-5 and TRBJ1-4, with 9 bases that match TRBD1. CDR3 length equals 14 residues. The V segment lost 5 bases and the J segment 8 bases; nucleotides outside the gene matches: 6. Germline loops: CDR1 MNHEY, CDR2 SVGAGI. The CDR3 loop is CASSLGTGTEKLFF. The CDR3 DNA sequence: TGTGCCAGCAGTCTCGGGACAGGGACCGAAAAACTGTTTTTT.

The CDR3 here is CASSEATKGHARAFF. The CDR3 DNA follows: TGTGCCAGCAGTGAAGCCACTAAGGGGCACGCAAGGGCTTTCTTT. The chain links TRBV2 to TRBJ1-1; D is possibly TRBD1 (5 bases). Germline V gene sequence: CDR1 SNHLY, CDR2 FYNNEI. Trimming shortened V by 0 bases and J by 11 bases, and 19 bases separated the two germline ends. CDR3 size: 15 residues.

The J gene is TRBJ1-2, the V gene TRBV6-5, with a tentative D call TRBD1 (6 bases). V was trimmed by 5 bases and J by 8 bases, leaving 15 bases between them. CDR1 and CDR2 from the germline V gene are MNHEY and SVGAGI. This CDR3 spans 13 amino acids. DNA for the CDR3: TGTGCCAGCAGTCCAGACAGGAATAGAGGCTACACCTTC. Its translation is CASSPDRNRGYTF.

The CDR3 nucleotides are TGCAGCGTTGAGGAGACCGGACAGTTTAACTATGGCTACACCTTC. Translating gives CSVEETGQFNYGYTF. The chain carries TRBV29-1 and TRBJ1-2, with D perhaps TRBD1 (6 bases). Trimming pared 3 bases from V and 1 base from J, leaving 15 bases between. Germline V lookup: CDR1 SQVTM, CDR2 ANQGSEA. This CDR3 is built from 15 residues.

The V call is TRBV19, the J call TRBJ1-5, with 7 bases identical to TRBD1. The V gene end was trimmed by 8 bases and the J gene end by 5 bases; junction bases not matched to a gene: 6. The V gene's germline CDR1 is LNHDA and CDR2 SQIVND (reference sequence). This CDR3 region has 13 residues. The CDR3 DNA follows: TGTGCCAGTGGCCTCGACAGGGATCAGCCCCAGCATTTT. It yields the protein CASGLDRDQPQHF.

There are a few counts of this clone. The V call is TRBV7-9, the J call TRBJ1-1; a possible D gene is TRBD1 (6 bases). The CDR3 is made up of 16 amino acids. V lost 3 bases and J lost 0, with 14 bases in between. The germline V gene has CDR1 SEHNR and CDR2 FQNEAQ (reference sequence). CDR3 protein: CASSFLPGHLNTEAFF. CDR3 nucleotide sequence: TGTGCCAGCAGCTTCCTACCGGGACATTTGAACACTGAAGCTTTCTTT.

The table lists this clone with a count of one. V gene TRBV7-2 combines with J gene TRBJ1-1; D may be TRBD1 (6 bases). Trimming cost V 4 bases and J 5 bases, with 17 bases left between them. Germline loops: CDR1 SGHTA, CDR2 FQGNSA. The CDR3 is 15 residues long. The CDR3 is CASSYITGKGTEAFF. CDR3 nucleotides: TGTGCCAGCAGCTATATAACAGGGAAGGGGACTGAAGCTTTCTTT.

The rearrangement joins TRBV6-5 to TRBJ1-5; maybe TRBD1 (5 bases). CDR1 is MNHEY, CDR2 SVGAGI, per germline. The CDR3 is made up of 14 amino acids. V was shortened by 5 bases and J by 1 base, with 9 bases between the two germline ends. The CDR3 reads CASSRTPSNQPQHF. The CDR3 nucleotides are TGTGCCAGCAGTAGGACACCAAGCAATCAGCCCCAGCATTTT.

The rearrangement links TRBV7-6 to TRBJ1-3, with D perhaps matching TRBD1 (5 bases). The CDR3 is 15 residues long. V was shortened by 0 bases and J by 2 bases, with 8 bases between the two germline ends. In germline, CDR1 is SGHVS, CDR2 FNYEAQ. The DNA of the CDR3 is TGTGCCAGCAGCTTAGCGGCAGGGACTGGAAACACCATATATTTT. Translating gives CASSLAAGTGNTIYF.

The chain is built from TRBV4-1 and TRBJ2-5; 12 nucleotides line up with TRBD2. Germline assignment: CDR1 MGHRA and CDR2 YSYEKL. There are 19 residues in the CDR3. With V trimmed by 4 bases and J by 5 bases, 17 bases remained unmatched. The CDR3 DNA reads TGCGCCAGCAGCCCCACCCCCACTAGCGGGGGGCCCGGTAGGGAGACCCAGTACTTC. This sequence encodes CASSPTPTSGGPGRETQYF.

This sequence joins TRBV27 and TRBJ1-2; TRBD1 matches at 8 bases. Trimming took 5 bases from V and 3 from J; bases not matched to a gene: 2. The CDR3 length is 13 residues. Germline V gives CDR1 MNHEY, CDR2 SMNVEV (reference sequence). DNA of the CDR3: TGTGCCAGCAGTGAGACAGGGGACTATGGCTACACCTTC. Its protein is CASSETGDYGYTF.

This chain uses TRBV12-3 or TRBV12-4 with TRBJ1-5; D is possibly TRBD1 (5 bases). This CDR3 contains 13 residues. V was pared by 6 bases and J by 5 bases, with 11 bases between. This CDR3 is CASRGGWYQPQHF. The DNA for the CDR3 is TGTGCCAGCAGGGGGGGGTGGTATCAGCCCCAGCATTTT.

This clone is a singleton in its sample. The gene calls are TRBV29-1 and TRBJ1-1, with D possibly matching TRBD1 (6 bases). The CDR3 loop spans 14 amino acids. Trimming left V 3 bases short and J 4 bases short, with 15 bases between. The germline V gene encodes CDR1 SQVTM and CDR2 ANQGSEA. CDR3 bases: TGCAGCGTTGATTCAGGGCTGGGGGCCACTGAAGCTTTCTTT. Protein product: CSVDSGLGATEAFF.

The J gene is TRBJ1-2, the V gene TRBV6-5, with TRBD1 matching over 9 bases. V was pared by 4 bases and J by 4 bases, with 1 base of the junction left unmatched. Germline CDR1 reads MNHEY; CDR2 reads SVGAGI. The CDR3 extends over 13 amino acids. The CDR3 protein is CASSSDRGYGYTF. CDR3 nucleotides: TGTGCCAGCAGTTCGGACAGGGGCTATGGCTACACCTTC.

The J gene is TRBJ1-4, the V gene TRBV9; D perhaps matches TRBD1 (6 bases). CDR3 size: 16 residues. Per the germline V gene, CDR1 is SGDLS and CDR2 is YYNGEE. The V end lost 3 bases, the J end lost 0 bases, and 12 bases lay between the germline ends. CDR3 protein: CASSEDSAATNEKLFF. As DNA, the CDR3 is TGTGCCAGCAGCGAGGACAGCGCTGCAACTAATGAAAAACTGTTTTTT.

The chain uses TRBV11-2 and TRBJ2-2; the match to TRBD1 covers 8 bases. CDR1 is SGHAT, CDR2 FQNNGV, per germline. The CDR3 is 16 amino acids. With V trimmed by 1 base and J by 7 bases, 8 bases remained unmatched. The DNA for the CDR3 is TGTGCCAGCAGCTTAGCTGGCAGGGGGCAGTACGGGGAGCTGTTTTTT. This codes for CASSLAGRGQYGELFF. The complete variable domain, with remaining parts taken from reference TRBV11-2 and TRBJ2-2, reads EAGVAQSPRYKIIEKRQSVAFWCNPISGHATLYWYQQILGQGPKLLIQFQNNGVVDDSQLPKDRFSAERLKGVDSTLKIQPAKLEDSAVYLCASSLAGRGQYGELFFGEGSRLTVL.

The chain employs TRBV30 and TRBJ1-3, with D uncertain. The CDR3 totals 12 residues. Trimming left V 5 bases short and J 7 bases short, with 12 bases between. Germline V gene lookup returns CDR1 GTSNPN and CDR2 SVGIG (reference sequence). This chain's CDR3 is CAWPTRGNTIYF. CDR3 coding DNA: TGTGCCTGGCCGACGAGAGGGAACACCATATATTTT.

This chain links TRBV27 with TRBJ2-7; 7 bases are shared with TRBD2. There are 14 residues in the CDR3. The germline CDR1 and CDR2 sequences are MNHEY and SMNVEV (reference sequence). V gave up 5 bases and J gave up 7 bases; unmatched junction bases: 11. The CDR3 protein is CASSPHGGGMEQYF. In DNA, the CDR3 is TGTGCCAGCAGTCCCCATGGCGGGGGTATGGAGCAGTACTTC.

The chain combines TRBV27 with TRBJ2-5, with TRBD1 identical over 7 bases. J gave up 5 bases and V 4 bases, and 4 bases lay outside the gene matches. CDR3 size: 13 residues. Germline V gene lookup returns CDR1 MNHEY and CDR2 SMNVEV (reference sequence). The DNA for the CDR3 is TGTGCCAGCAGTTCTGACAGGGAGGAGACCCAGTACTTC. It yields the protein CASSSDREETQYF.